The TCR beta chain described here comes from a study of siplizumab effects on memory and regulatory T cells. Findings and limits, study-wide: Alloreactive sequences from unstimulated CD4+ memory cells fell significantly with siplizumab. No functional test confirmed suppression by proliferating siplizumab-culture Tregs. Assignment to unstimulated subsets succeeded for only a minor fraction of the alloreactive clones.

With respect to this clone: Its target is unknown.

Approximately 98,000 TCR templates underwent assay in each sample. Measured with immunoSEQ multiplex PCR; TCRdb has only the in-frame clones, and not every one. The data hold about 85,000 clones, with around 93% observed a single time. Germline V lookup: CDR1 PRHDT, CDR2 FYEKMQ (reference sequence). The CDR3 loop spans 14 amino acids. The gene calls are TRBV13 and TRBJ2-5; D might be TRBD2 (6 bases). The better agreement between TRBJ2-7 and the DNA end casts doubt on the J call. What was sequenced was CD8+ T cells sorted from blood. The TCR sequence derives from a human donor in good health. CDR3 residues: CASSLRRGLYEQYF. The CDR3 coding sequence is TGTGCCAGCAGCTTACGGCGGGGACTTTACGAGCAGTACTTC.